This entry features one T cell receptor (beta chain) sequence. Its cognate antigen is unknown. The data belong to a study of cytomegalovirus exposure and HLA in healthy donors. The V gene's germline CDR1 is SGHDT and CDR2 YYEEEE. The CDR3 totals 13 residues. Trimming took off 4 bases at V and 3 bases at J, with 8 bases between the two ends. PCR primers comprised 60 Vbeta and 13 Jbeta primers. Profiled with immunoSEQ multiplex PCR; TCRdb holds only in-frame clones, not every one. The sample records about 120,000 clones, more than 75% being singletons. Study outcomes and limitations: For most TCR beta V segments, an earlier analysis put the productive rate at about 90% or about 30% of the time. A link between a missense DCLRE1C variant and TCR beta V- and J-gene trimming emerged from a later analysis. In a later analysis, a genetic analysis reported fewer productive-TCR N-insertions in an Asian-associated ancestry cluster than the cohort average.

This TCR derives from a man aged 25 to 40 in good health and CMV-seropositive. The chain recombines TRBV5-6 with TRBJ1-5; D unclear. The material sequenced was PBMCs. The CDR3 DNA sequence: TGTGCCAGCAGCCCTTCTCCCAATCAGCCCCAGCATTTT. As protein: CASSPSPNQPQHF.